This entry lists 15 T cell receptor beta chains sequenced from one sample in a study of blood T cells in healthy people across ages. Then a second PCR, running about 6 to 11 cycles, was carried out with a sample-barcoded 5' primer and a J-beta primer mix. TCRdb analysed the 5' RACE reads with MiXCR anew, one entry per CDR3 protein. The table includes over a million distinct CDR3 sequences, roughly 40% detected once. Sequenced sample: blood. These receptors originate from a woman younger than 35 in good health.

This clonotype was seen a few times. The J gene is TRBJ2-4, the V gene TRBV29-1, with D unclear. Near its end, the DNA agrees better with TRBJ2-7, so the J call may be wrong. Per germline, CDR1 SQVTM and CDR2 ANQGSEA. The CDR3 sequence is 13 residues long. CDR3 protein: CSVGDTLTYEQYF. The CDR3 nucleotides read TGCAGCGTTGGAGACACCCTCACCTACGAGCAGTACTTC.

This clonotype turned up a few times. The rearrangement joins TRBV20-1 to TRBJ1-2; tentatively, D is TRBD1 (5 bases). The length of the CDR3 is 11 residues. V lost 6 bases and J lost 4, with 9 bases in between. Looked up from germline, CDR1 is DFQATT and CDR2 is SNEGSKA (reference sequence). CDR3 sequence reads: CSAVDSYGYTF. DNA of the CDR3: TGCAGTGCCGTCGACAGCTATGGCTACACCTTC.

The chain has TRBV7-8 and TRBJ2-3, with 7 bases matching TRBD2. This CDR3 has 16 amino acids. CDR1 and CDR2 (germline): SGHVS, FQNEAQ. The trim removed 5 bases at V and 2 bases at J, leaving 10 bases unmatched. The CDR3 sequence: CASSPRTRPFTDTQYF. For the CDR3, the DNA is TGTGCCAGCAGCCCGAGGACTAGGCCCTTCACAGATACGCAGTATTTT. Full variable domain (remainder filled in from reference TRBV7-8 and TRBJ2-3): GAGVSQSPRYKVAKRGQDVALRCDPISGHVSLFWYQQALGQGPEFLTYFQNEAQLDKSGLPSDRFFAERPEGSVSTLKIQRTQQEDSAVYLCASSPRTRPFTDTQYFGPGTRLTVL.

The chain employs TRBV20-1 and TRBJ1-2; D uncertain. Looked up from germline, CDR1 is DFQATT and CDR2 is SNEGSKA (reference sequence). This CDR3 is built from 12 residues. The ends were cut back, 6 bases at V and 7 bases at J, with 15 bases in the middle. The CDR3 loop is CSAVTGPGGYTF. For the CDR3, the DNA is TGCAGTGCGGTGACTGGACCGGGTGGCTACACCTTC.

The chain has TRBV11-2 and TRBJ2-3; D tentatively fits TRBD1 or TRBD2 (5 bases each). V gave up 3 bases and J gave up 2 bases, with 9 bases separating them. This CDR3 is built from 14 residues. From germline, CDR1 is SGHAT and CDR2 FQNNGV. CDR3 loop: CASSFRDPTDTQYF. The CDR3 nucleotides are TGTGCCAGCAGCTTTCGGGACCCCACAGATACGCAGTATTTT.

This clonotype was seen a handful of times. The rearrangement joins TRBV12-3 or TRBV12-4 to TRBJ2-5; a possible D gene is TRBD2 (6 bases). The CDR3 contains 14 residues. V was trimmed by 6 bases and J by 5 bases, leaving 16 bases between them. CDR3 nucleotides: TGTGCCAGCAGAACTCTTGGGGAGGACGAGACCCAGTACTTC. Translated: CASRTLGEDETQYF.

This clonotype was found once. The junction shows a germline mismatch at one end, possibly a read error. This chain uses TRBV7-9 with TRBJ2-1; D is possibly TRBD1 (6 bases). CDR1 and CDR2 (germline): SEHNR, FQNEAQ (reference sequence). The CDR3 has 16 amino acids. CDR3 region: CASRQERTASYNEQFF. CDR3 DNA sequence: TGTGCCAGCAGACAAGAAAGGACAGCCTCCTACAATGAGCAATTCTTC. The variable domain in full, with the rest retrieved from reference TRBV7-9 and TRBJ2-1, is DTGVSQNPRHKITKRGQNVTFRCDPISEHNRLYWYRQTLGQGPEFLTYFQNEAQLEKSRLLSDRFSAERPKGSFSTLEIQRTEQGDSAMYLCASRQERTASYNEQFFGPGTRLTVL.

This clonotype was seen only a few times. DNA for the CDR3: TGCGCCAGCAGCCCTGAGCGGGAGGGTTACAATGAGCAGTTCTTC. Amino acids: CASSPEREGYNEQFF. The rearrangement links TRBV4-1 to TRBJ2-1, with 10 nucleotides matching TRBD2. The junction had 4 bases not matched to a gene; V was cut back by 4 bases and J by 4 bases. Germline V gene sequence: CDR1 MGHRA, CDR2 YSYEKL. The CDR3 is made up of 15 amino acids.

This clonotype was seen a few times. Written as DNA, the CDR3 is TGTGCCAGCAGTGCCGACGGTTACAATGAGCAGTACTTC. Protein sequence: CASSADGYNEQYF. The rearrangement uses TRBV2 and TRBJ2-1; D is undetermined. The tail of the sequence fits TRBJ2-7 better, so the J call may be wrong. Germline-derived CDR1 and CDR2 are SNHLY and FYNNEI. The CDR3 runs 13 residues.

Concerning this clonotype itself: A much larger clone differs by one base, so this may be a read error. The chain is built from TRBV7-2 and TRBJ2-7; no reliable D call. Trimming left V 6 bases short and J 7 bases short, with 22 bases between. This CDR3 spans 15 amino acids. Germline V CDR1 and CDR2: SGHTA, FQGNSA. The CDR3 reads CASSFVDVGDNEQYF. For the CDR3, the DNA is TGTGCCAGCAGTTTCGTTGACGTAGGAGACAATGAGCAGTACTTC. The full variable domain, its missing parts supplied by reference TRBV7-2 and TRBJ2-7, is GAGVSQSPSNKVTEKGKDVELRCDPISGHTALYWYRQSLGQGLEFLIYFQGNSAPDKSGLPSDRFSAERTGGSVSTLTIQRTQQEDSAVYLCASSFVDVGDNEQYFGPGTRLTVT.

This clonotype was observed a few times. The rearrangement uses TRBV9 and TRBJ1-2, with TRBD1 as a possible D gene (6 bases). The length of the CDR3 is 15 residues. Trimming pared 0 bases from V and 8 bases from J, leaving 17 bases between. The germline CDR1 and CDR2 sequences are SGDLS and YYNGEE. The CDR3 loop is CASSVGSLGGGGYTF. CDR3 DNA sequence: TGTGCCAGCAGCGTAGGGTCTTTGGGGGGCGGAGGCTACACCTTC. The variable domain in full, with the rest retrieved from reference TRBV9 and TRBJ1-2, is DSGVTQTPKHLITATGQRVTLRCSPRSGDLSVYWYQQSLDQGLQFLIQYYNGEERAKGNILERFSAQQFPDLHSELNLSSLELGDSALYFCASSVGSLGGGGYTFGSGTRLTVV.

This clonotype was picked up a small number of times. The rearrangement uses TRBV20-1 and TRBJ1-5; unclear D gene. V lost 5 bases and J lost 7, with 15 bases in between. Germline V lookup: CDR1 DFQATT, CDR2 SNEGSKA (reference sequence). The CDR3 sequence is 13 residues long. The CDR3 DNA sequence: TGCAGTGCTTATGGACCCACCGGGCAGCCCCAGCATTTT. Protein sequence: CSAYGPTGQPQHF.

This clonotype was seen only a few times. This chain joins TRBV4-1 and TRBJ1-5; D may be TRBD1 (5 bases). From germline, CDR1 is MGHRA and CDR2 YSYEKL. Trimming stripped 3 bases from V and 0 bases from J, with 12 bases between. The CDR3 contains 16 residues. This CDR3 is CASSQTDFNSNQPQHF. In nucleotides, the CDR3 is TGCGCCAGCAGCCAGACAGATTTCAATAGCAATCAGCCCCAGCATTTT.

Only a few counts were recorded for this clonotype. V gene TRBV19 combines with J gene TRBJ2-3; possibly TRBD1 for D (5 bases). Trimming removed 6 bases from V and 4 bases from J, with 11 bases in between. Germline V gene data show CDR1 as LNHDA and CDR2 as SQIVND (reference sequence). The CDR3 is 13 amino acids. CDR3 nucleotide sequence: TGTGCCAGTAGCATAATAGGGGCAGATACGCAGTATTTT. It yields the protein CASSIIGADTQYF.

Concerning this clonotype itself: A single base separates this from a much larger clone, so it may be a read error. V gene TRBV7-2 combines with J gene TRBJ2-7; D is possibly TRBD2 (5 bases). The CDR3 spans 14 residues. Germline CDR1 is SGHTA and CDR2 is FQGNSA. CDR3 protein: CASILGLASYEQYF. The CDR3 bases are TGTGCCAGCATCTTAGGGCTAGCCTCCTACGAGCAGTACTTC.